This paragraph covers one TCR beta chain sequence. This sample stems from a study of blood T cell repertoires in COVID-19. About the research overall: The United States, Italy and Spain provided the acute and convalescent COVID-19 samples. T cells, B-cell-depleted T cells, or PBMCs supplied cDNA or gDNA.

Per the original data handling: Counts of nucleated cells, estimated from reference gene primer amplification, were obtained. Produced via immunoSEQ multiplex PCR; TCRdb's table is partial and in-frame only. For V, J and clone size, that table is used; D and trimming come from the DNA. Of over 200,000 clones in the sample, about 88% were seen once. CDR1 is MNHEY, CDR2 SMNVEV, per germline (reference sequence). The V gene lost 8 bases and the J gene lost 0 bases, with 20 bases spanning the gap. There are 16 residues in the CDR3. The sequenced sample consisted of peripheral blood. This clonotype was obtained from a middle-aged man with active or convalescent COVID-19. The V gene is TRBV27, the J gene TRBJ2-7; tentative D call: TRBD1 (6 bases). The DNA for the CDR3 is TGTGCCAGCTCCCAGAGACCCACAGGGTACTCCTACGAGCAGTACTTC. Encoded protein: CASSQRPTGYSYEQYF.